What follows are 10 T cell receptor beta chains derived from one specimen sequenced in a study of T-cell memory formation after mild COVID-19. TCRdb used MiXCR to reprocess the 5' RACE reads, holding one entry per CDR3 protein. There are roughly 200,000 distinct CDR3 sequences in the sample; roughly a fifth occur only once, and 20% to 25% lies in the top ten. Sequencing used PBMCs or a T cell subset sorted from them (not recorded which). The source is an adult woman who had mild COVID-19 (a few samples of this study predate the infection). Cell type and time point are not known.

The V and J genes are TRBV7-3 and TRBJ1-2; D remains ambiguous. This CDR3 contains 13 residues. Trimming stripped 9 bases from V and 2 bases from J, with 13 bases between. Germline CDR1 reads SGHTA; CDR2 reads FQGTGA. CDR3 residues: CARSPDGNYGYTF. The CDR3 DNA is TGTGCCAGAAGCCCGGACGGGAACTATGGCTACACCTTC.

The CDR3 DNA sequence: TGCAGCGTGGAACAGGGAGCCCTCTACGAGCAGTACTTC. Protein: CSVEQGALYEQYF. V is TRBV29-1 and J is TRBJ2-7, with D maybe TRBD1 (6 bases). Germline-derived CDR1 and CDR2 are SQVTM and ANQGSEA. Trimming removed 6 bases at V and 3 bases at J, with 15 bases between. This CDR3 is built from 13 residues.

This clonotype was seen more than once but under ten times. The chain couples TRBV2 to TRBJ2-1; 7 bases align to TRBD1. The CDR3 has 14 amino acids. Per the germline V gene, CDR1 is SNHLY and CDR2 is FYNNEI. V lost 3 bases, J lost 3 bases, and 2 bases stayed unmatched. CDR3 coding DNA: TGTGCCAGCAGTGAGGGGGACAGCTACAATGAGCAGTTCTTC. Translation gives CASSEGDSYNEQFF.

This clonotype was counted between two and nine times. This rearrangement joins TRBV7-9 to TRBJ2-7, with 7 bases fitting TRBD1. V was clipped by 5 bases and J by 1 base; unmatched bases: 14. Germline V gives CDR1 SEHNR, CDR2 FQNEAQ (reference sequence). The CDR3 loop spans 17 amino acids. This CDR3 is CASSLLSGQPRSYEQYF. The CDR3 DNA follows: TGTGCCAGCAGCCTACTCTCGGGACAGCCAAGGTCCTACGAGCAGTACTTC.

The chain couples TRBV12-3 or TRBV12-4 to TRBJ1-2; D ambiguous. Trimming stripped 8 bases from V and 7 bases from J, with 8 bases between. The CDR3 loop spans 10 amino acids. CDR3 protein: CASFGGGYTF. The CDR3, as DNA: TGTGCCAGCTTCGGAGGTGGCTACACCTTC.

This chain joins TRBV7-9 and TRBJ1-1; D unresolved. This CDR3 spans 13 amino acids. V lost 4 bases, J lost 9 bases, and 15 bases lay in between. Germline V gene sequence: CDR1 SEHNR, CDR2 FQNEAQ (reference sequence). The CDR3 DNA sequence: TGTGCCAGCAGCTCCCCGGCCCGTCCGAAAGCTTTCTTT. Its protein is CASSSPARPKAFF.

The chain has TRBV5-1 and TRBJ2-3; D possibly uses TRBD1 or TRBD2 (6 bases each). CDR3 size: 16 residues. The ends were cut back, 0 bases at V and 0 bases at J, with 11 bases in the middle. The germline CDR1 and CDR2 sequences are SGHRS and YFSETQ. CDR3 DNA: TGCGCCAGCAGCTTGGACAGGGAGGATAGCACAGATACGCAGTATTTT. It codes for CASSLDREDSTDTQYF.

This chain connects TRBV11-2 to TRBJ1-4; possible D gene TRBD1, 6 bases. This CDR3 comprises 12 residues. Germline V gene lookup returns CDR1 SGHAT and CDR2 FQNNGV. The germline V and J ends were trimmed by 8 bases and 8 bases, with 12 bases remaining between them. The CDR3 DNA is TGTGCCAGCGGGGGCTCTGGAGAAAAACTGTTTTTT. Protein sequence: CASGGSGEKLFF.

This clonotype occurred a few times. The chain has TRBV24-1 and TRBJ2-1; 9 bases match TRBD1. The germline V gene has CDR1 KGHDR and CDR2 SFDVKD. V lost 3 bases and J lost 8; bases outside the gene matches: 16. The CDR3 runs 18 residues. DNA for the CDR3: TGTGCCACCAGTGATACCGATAGGGGGACAGGGTGGACTCATGAGCAGTTCTTC. This translates into CATSDTDRGTGWTHEQFF.

This clonotype was seen a few times. The chain joins TRBV2 to TRBJ2-1; possible D gene TRBD1, 6 bases. The CDR3 is 13 amino acids. Germline CDR1 and CDR2: SNHLY and FYNNEI. Trimming stripped 8 bases from V and 3 bases from J, with 11 bases between. CDR3 protein: CASGGHLYNEQFF. The CDR3 bases are TGTGCCAGCGGGGGACACCTCTACAATGAGCAGTTCTTC. Drawing the rest from reference TRBV2 and TRBJ2-1, the complete variable domain is EPEVTQTPSHQVTQMGQEVILRCVPISNHLYFYWYRQILGQKVEFLVSFYNNEISEKSEIFDDQFSVERPDGSNFTLKIRSTKLEDSAMYFCASGGHLYNEQFFGPGTRLTVL.